A selection of T cell receptor beta chains follows, all from one sample in a study of blood T cell repertoires in COVID-19. The assay was immunoSEQ multiplex PCR, and TCRdb's table has in-frame clones only and misses some. The sample lists more than 150,000 clones, approximately 84% occurring once. Material for sequencing was peripheral blood. These receptors all stem from a human donor in a cohort sampled during active COVID-19. Both conserved end residues are part of each CDR3. D genes are given only for firm matches. A clone size is listed for some rows: how often the clone was seen (once, few, many), or a class if it is expanded.

clone_size	d_call	j_call	v_call	cdr3_nt	cdr3_aa
-	-	TRBJ2-7	TRBV21-1	TGTGCCAGCAGCGAGAACTCCTACGAGCAGTACTTC	CASSENSYEQYF
few	-	TRBJ2-1	TRBV25-1	TGTGCCAGCAGTGAATATGGGGGCGAGCAGTTCTTC	CASSEYGGEQFF
-	-	TRBJ2-2	TRBV5-1	TGCGCCAGCAGCTTGTTGCAGGGGCTAGGGACCGGGGAGCTGTTTTTT	CASSLLQGLGTGELFF
-	-	TRBJ1-1	TRBV27	TGTGCCAGCAGTTTCCGCCCAGGACAGCCTATGAACACTGAAGCTTTCTTT	CASSFRPGQPMNTEAFF
once	-	TRBJ2-7	TRBV12-3/TRBV12-4	TGTGCCAGCAGTTATACCTACGAGCAGTACTTC	CASSYTYEQYF
-	TRBD2	TRBJ2-5	TRBV7-3	TGTGCCAGCAGCTTTAGCGGGGAAGAGACCCAGTACTTC	CASSFSGEETQYF
once	-	TRBJ2-7	TRBV9	TGTGCCAGCAGCACCAGGACTGCTCCCTACGAGCAGTACTTC	CASSTRTAPYEQYF
-	-	TRBJ1-4	TRBV30	TGTGCCTGGAGTGTACTCGGGGGAGGAGAAAAACTGTTTTTT	CAWSVLGGGEKLFF
-	-	TRBJ1-4	TRBV6-2/TRBV6-3	TGTGCCAGCAGCTCTTTACAGGGTACTTATGAAAAACTGTTTTTT	CASSSLQGTYEKLFF
-	-	TRBJ1-4	TRBV3-1/TRBV3-2	TGTGCCAGCAGCCAAGTCAGGTCGACAGCAACTAATGAAAAACTGTTTTTT	CASSQVRSTATNEKLFF
-	-	TRBJ1-1	TRBV5-5	TGTGCCAGCAGCTTGGGCGGAGGGTTCTCGATGAACACTGAAGCTTTCTTT	CASSLGGGFSMNTEAFF
-	TRBD1	TRBJ1-5	TRBV6-6	TGTGCCAGCACCACAGACAGGGAGAGGGGTTATCAGCCCCAGCATTTT	CASTTDRERGYQPQHF
-	-	TRBJ1-2	TRBV19	TGTGCCGGAGGAGGGTACTATGGCTACACCTTC	CAGGGYYGYTF
-	-	TRBJ1-4	TRBV2	TGTGCCAGCACTACGTTATTGGGTCGTCGGGGTGAAAAACTGTTTTTT	CASTTLLGRRGEKLFF
-	-	TRBJ2-7	TRBV5-5	TGTGCCAGCAGCCGAGGGGGAGTGAACGAGCAGTACTTC	CASSRGGVNEQYF
-	-	TRBJ2-7	TRBV24-1	TGTGCCACCAGTGATTCCGGGACAACCTCCGGGGAGCAGTACTTC	CATSDSGTTSGEQYF
-	TRBD1	TRBJ1-6	TRBV2	TGTGCCAGCAGGGGCGGACAGGTCCCTAATTCACCCCTCCACTTT	CASRGGQVPNSPLHF
-	TRBD2	TRBJ2-7	TRBV11-2	TGTGCCAGCAGCTTAGGTCGTACTAGCGGGGCTTACGAGCAGTACTTC	CASSLGRTSGAYEQYF
-	-	TRBJ2-3	TRBV6-1	TGTGCCAGCAGTGAAGTAACCACAAGTTACAGCACAGATACGCAGTATTTT	CASSEVTTSYSTDTQYF
-	-	TRBJ2-3	TRBV9	TGTGCCAGCAGCGTAGATGGGGGGGCGGTATCAGATACGCAGTATTTT	CASSVDGGAVSDTQYF
-	-	TRBJ1-4	TRBV5-1	TGCGCCAGCAGCTTGTATGGTCTGGGGCCGAATGAAAAACTGTTTTTT	CASSLYGLGPNEKLFF
-	-	TRBJ2-7	TRBV18	TGTGCCAGCTCACCCTCCACAGGGTTTCTCTACGAGCAGTACTTC	CASSPSTGFLYEQYF
once	-	TRBJ1-3	TRBV9	TGTGCCAGCAGCCCCACAGGGCTATTCTCTGGAAACACCATATATTTT	CASSPTGLFSGNTIYF
once	-	TRBJ2-2	TRBV3-1/TRBV3-2	TGTGCCAGCAGCCAAGAACCAGGGTTCGGGGAGCTGTTTTTT	CASSQEPGFGELFF
-	TRBD1	TRBJ2-1	TRBV7-6	TGTGCCAGCAGCTCCTTCCCCTCCTCCGGGACAGGGAGGGGCAATGAGCAGTTCTTC	CASSSFPSSGTGRGNEQFF
-	-	TRBJ2-5	TRBV5-1	TGCGCCAGCAGCTTGGGCGGGATTGCAGAAGAGACCCAGTACTTC	CASSLGGIAEETQYF
-	-	TRBJ1-2	TRBV7-8	TGTGCCAGCAGCTTAGGGGGTTGGTCGGGAGACACCTTC	CASSLGGWSGDTF
-	TRBD2	TRBJ2-7	TRBV7-8	TGTGCCAGCAGCTTAGCTGGACTAGTCTACGAGCAGTACTTC	CASSLAGLVYEQYF
few	-	TRBJ1-2	TRBV6-6	TGTGCCAGCTCCCTAGGCTATGGCTACACCTTC	CASSLGYGYTF
-	TRBD2	TRBJ2-7	TRBV11-2	TGTGCCAGCAGCTTAGATATTGAGGGACTAGCGGGGGACGAGCAGTACTTC	CASSLDIEGLAGDEQYF
once	-	TRBJ2-7	TRBV18	TGTGCCAGCTCACCCAGCCCTGCCTCGGGCTACGAGCAGTACTTC	CASSPSPASGYEQYF
-	TRBD2	TRBJ2-1	TRBV6-1	TGTGCCAGCAGTGTTACGGCGCTAGCGGGGGGCCCCCTCATGGGTAATGAGCAGTTCTTC	CASSVTALAGGPLMGNEQFF